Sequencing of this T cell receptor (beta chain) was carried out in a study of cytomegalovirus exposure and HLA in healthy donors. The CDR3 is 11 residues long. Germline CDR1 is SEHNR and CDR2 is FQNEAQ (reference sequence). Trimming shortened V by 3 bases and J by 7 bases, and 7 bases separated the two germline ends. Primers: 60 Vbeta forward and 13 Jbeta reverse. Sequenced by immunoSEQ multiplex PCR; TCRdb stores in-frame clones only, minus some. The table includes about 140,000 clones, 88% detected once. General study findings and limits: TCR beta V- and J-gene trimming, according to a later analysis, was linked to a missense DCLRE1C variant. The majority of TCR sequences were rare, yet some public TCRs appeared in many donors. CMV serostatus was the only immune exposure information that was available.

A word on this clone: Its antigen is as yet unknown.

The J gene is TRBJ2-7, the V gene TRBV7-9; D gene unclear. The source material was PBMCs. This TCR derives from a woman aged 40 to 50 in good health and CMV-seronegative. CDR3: CASSLIGEQYF. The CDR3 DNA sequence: TGTGCCAGCAGCTTGATCGGGGAGCAGTACTTC.